This T cell receptor beta chain was captured by sequencing in a study of blood T cells in healthy people across ages. V lost 3 bases, J lost 0 bases, and 8 bases lay in between. The CDR3 runs 14 residues. This clonotype was detected ten times or more. The use of a sample-barcoded 5' primer and a J-beta primer mix characterized a second PCR of roughly 6 to 11 cycles. TCRdb processed the 5' RACE reads anew with MiXCR; each CDR3 protein has one entry. The sample lists more than 650,000 distinct CDR3 sequences; over 20% were seen once. The sequence derives from a man in his 70s in good health. Sequenced: blood. The chain combines TRBV12-3 or TRBV12-4 with TRBJ1-1; D unclear. In nucleotides, the CDR3 is TGTGCCAGCAGTTTCTTCGGAATGAACACTGAAGCTTTCTTT. This codes for CASSFFGMNTEAFF.